This T cell receptor (beta chain) was sequenced during a study of T cell changes during pregnancy in multiple sclerosis. Libraries were prepared by immunoSEQ multiplex PCR; TCRdb keeps only in-frame clonotypes and omits some of them. The sample shows about 98,000 clones, under 95% of them seen only once. This CDR3 comprises 16 residues. Trimming took off 1 base at V and 2 bases at J, with 11 bases between the two ends. Germline CDR1 reads SGHVS; CDR2 reads FNYEAQ. The sample consisted of peripheral blood, taken after pregnancy. J is TRBJ2-2 and V is TRBV7-6, with D unresolved. The source of this sequence is a female donor in good health, enrolled as a control in a pregnancy study. The CDR3 is CASSLGAGGNTGELFF. As DNA, the CDR3 is TGTGCCAGCAGCTTAGGCGCCGGCGGAAACACCGGGGAGCTGTTTTTT.